This T cell receptor (beta chain) was captured in a study of T cell repertoires in cytomegalovirus infection. In the study overall: CMV epitopes used comprised recently identified HLA-C-restricted ones and well-studied HLA-B-restricted ones.

V lost 5 bases to trimming and J lost 6 bases; unmatched junction nucleotides: 9. Germline lookup yields CDR1 SEHNR and CDR2 FQNEAQ (reference sequence). The CDR3 is 14 amino acids. Overall study results and limits: The ex vivo response was dominated by HLA-C-restricted CMV-specific TCR beta clonotypes. Cumulative public TCR beta family frequency identified CMV carriers with the relevant HLA.

This clonotype was detected only a few times. Its antigen remains unknown. In TCRdb, the reads were re-called with MiXCR into one record per CDR3 protein. The table has a few hundred thousand distinct CDR3 sequences, roughly a fifth seen once. The clonotype originates from a human donor in good health (CMV status not recorded). Some clones in this sample may be carry-over from other donors' samples. The V and J genes are TRBV7-9 and TRBJ1-1; TRBD1 matches at 7 bases. Sequencing used cultured PBMCs, obtained from culture after CMV antigen stimulation. This CDR3 reads CASSPPTGFAEAFF. CDR3 DNA sequence: TGTGCCAGCAGCCCGCCGACAGGGTTCGCTGAAGCTTTCTTT.